This T cell receptor (beta chain) was recorded in a study of a mutant IDH1 vaccine in newly diagnosed glioma. Measured with immunoSEQ multiplex PCR; TCRdb has only the in-frame clones, and not every one. The data hold around 70,000 clones, with around 84% observed a single time. V shed 4 bases, J shed 5 bases, and the junction held 5 bases outside the gene matches. The CDR3 runs to 14 residues. Germline loops: CDR1 MGHRA, CDR2 YSYEKL. Noted time point: week 35, safety follow-up. In the vaccine, a single dose held 300 ug of the mutant IDH1 20-mer peptide, along with topical imiquimod. About this clone itself: Its target is unknown.

The chain couples TRBV4-1 to TRBJ2-1; 7 bases line up with TRBD2. Sequencing was performed on PBMCs, taken from a glioma patient whose treatment included an IDH1 peptide vaccine. The clonotype comes from a man younger than 40 with glioma. The CDR3 bases are TGCGCCAGCAGCCGGGACTACGACAACAATGAGCAGTTCTTC. Amino acids: CASSRDYDNNEQFF.